This T cell receptor (beta chain) emerged from a study of blood T cells in healthy people across ages. Whole-study findings and limits: Naive CD4+ cell counts and diversity both ran higher in long-lived than in aged donors.

About this clonotype itself: Its specificity is not known.

The junction had 6 bases not matched to a gene; V was cut back by 5 bases and J by 4 bases. The CDR3 consists of 15 residues. Per germline, CDR1 SEHNR and CDR2 FQNEAQ (reference sequence). Then a second PCR, running roughly 7 to 11 cycles, was carried out with a sample-barcoded 5' primer and a J-beta primer mix. Each CDR3 protein gets one entry after TCRdb re-called the 5' RACE reads with MiXCR. The table lists 800,000 to 950,000 distinct CDR3 sequences, 25% to 30% of them singletons. The sample was also reused in another study, on T cells of mothers and their children. That publication notes: A few healthy Caucasian mothers gave samples, and so did their six children.

The chain joins TRBV7-9 to TRBJ2-4; 9 nucleotides line up with TRBD1. Sequenced: blood. The sequence was obtained from a woman aged 40 to 55 in good health. The CDR3 region is CASSNPGQGKNIQYF. As DNA, the CDR3 is TGTGCCAGCAGCAACCCGGGACAGGGAAAAAACATTCAGTACTTC.